The present TCR beta chain was sequenced within a study of chemoradiotherapy in HPV16-positive cancers. Background on the study: A couple of HPV16-positive patients' cells yielded candidate HPV-specific clones and common motifs.

Using immunoSEQ multiplex PCR, the repertoire was profiled, and TCRdb retains in-frame clones only, with some absent. The sample records 15,000 to 20,000 clones, around 74% being singletons. A note on this clone: The antigen remains unidentified.

The germline gives CDR1 LNHDA, CDR2 SQIVND (reference sequence). V lost 5 bases and J lost 8, with 7 bases in between. CDR3 length equals 12 residues. Study-level results: Non-HPV-specific T cells did not expand in tumors during treatment, whereas candidate HPV-specific clones and E7-related motifs did.

The chain couples TRBV19 to TRBJ1-6, with a tentative D call TRBD1 (5 bases). The biological material was taken from a patient who underwent chemoradiotherapy. The TCR comes from a human donor with HPV-associated anogenital cancer. In nucleotides, the CDR3 is TGTGCCAGTAGTTCGACAGATTCACCCCTCCACTTT. It translates to CASSSTDSPLHF.